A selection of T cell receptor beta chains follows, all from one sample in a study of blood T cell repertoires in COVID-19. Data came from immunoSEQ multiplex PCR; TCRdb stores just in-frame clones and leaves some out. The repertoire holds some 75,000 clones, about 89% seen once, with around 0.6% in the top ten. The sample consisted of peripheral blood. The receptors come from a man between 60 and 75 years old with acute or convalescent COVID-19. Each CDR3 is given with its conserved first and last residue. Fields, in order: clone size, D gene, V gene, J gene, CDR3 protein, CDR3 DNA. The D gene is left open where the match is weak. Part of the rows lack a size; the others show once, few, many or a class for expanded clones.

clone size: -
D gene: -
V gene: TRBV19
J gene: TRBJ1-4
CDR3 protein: CASRDRAGTNEKLFF
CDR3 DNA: TGTGCCAGTAGGGATCGGGCAGGGACTAATGAAAAACTGTTTTTT

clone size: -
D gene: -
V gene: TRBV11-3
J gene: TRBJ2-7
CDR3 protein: CASSNTGEHEQYF
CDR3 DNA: TGTGCCAGCAGTAACACCGGGGAACACGAGCAGTACTTC

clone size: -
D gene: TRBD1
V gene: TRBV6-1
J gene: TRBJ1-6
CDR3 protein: CASSESGRGLSPLHF
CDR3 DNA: TGTGCCAGCAGTGAATCCGGCAGGGGGCTTTCACCCCTCCACTTT

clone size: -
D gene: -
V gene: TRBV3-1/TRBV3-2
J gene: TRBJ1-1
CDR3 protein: CASSLGLNTEAFF
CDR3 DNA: TGTGCCAGCAGCCTTGGCCTGAACACTGAAGCTTTCTTT

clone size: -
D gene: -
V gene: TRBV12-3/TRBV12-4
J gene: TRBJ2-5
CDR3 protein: CASSLREETQYF
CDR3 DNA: TGTGCCAGCAGTCTACGGGAAGAGACCCAGTACTTC

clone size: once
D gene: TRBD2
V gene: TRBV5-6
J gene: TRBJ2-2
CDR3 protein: CASSFGLAGGANTGELFF
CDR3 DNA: TGTGCCAGCAGCTTTGGGCTAGCGGGGGGCGCGAACACCGGGGAGCTGTTTTTT

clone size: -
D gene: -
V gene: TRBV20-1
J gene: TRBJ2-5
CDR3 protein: CSVRLGETQYF
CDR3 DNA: TGCAGTGTCAGGCTTGGAGAGACCCAGTACTTC

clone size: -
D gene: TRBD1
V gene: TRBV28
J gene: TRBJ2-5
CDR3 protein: CASSPNPGQGKETQYF
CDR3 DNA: TGTGCCAGCAGTCCAAACCCGGGACAGGGGAAAGAGACCCAGTACTTC

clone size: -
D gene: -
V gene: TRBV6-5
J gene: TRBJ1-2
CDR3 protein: CASSYSRSGNGYTF
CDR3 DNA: TGTGCCAGCAGTTACTCAAGATCGGGGAATGGCTACACCTTC

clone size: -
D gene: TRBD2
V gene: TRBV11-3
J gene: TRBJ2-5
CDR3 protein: CASSPPSGGGETQYF
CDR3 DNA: TGTGCCAGCAGCCCCCCTAGCGGGGGTGGAGAGACCCAGTACTTC

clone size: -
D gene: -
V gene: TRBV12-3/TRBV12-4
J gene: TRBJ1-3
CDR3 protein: CASSPQGKDTIYF
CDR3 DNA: TGTGCCAGCAGTCCGCAGGGAAAGGACACCATATATTTT

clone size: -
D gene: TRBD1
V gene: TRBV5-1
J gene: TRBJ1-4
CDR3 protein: CASSPSTGAANEKLFF
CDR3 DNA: TGCGCCAGCAGCCCATCGACAGGGGCGGCTAATGAAAAACTGTTTTTT

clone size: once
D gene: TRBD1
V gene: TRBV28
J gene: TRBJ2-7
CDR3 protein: CASMPGQGWYEQYF
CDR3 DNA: TGTGCCAGCATGCCGGGACAGGGGTGGTACGAGCAGTACTTC

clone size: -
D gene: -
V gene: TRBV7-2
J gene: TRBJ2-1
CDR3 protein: CASSSTGSYNEQFF
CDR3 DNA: TGTGCCAGCAGCTCGACTGGATCCTACAATGAGCAGTTCTTC

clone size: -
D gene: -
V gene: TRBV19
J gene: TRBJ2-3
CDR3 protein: CASSQGPSTDTQYF
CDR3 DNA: TGTGCCAGTTCACAGGGACCTAGCACAGATACGCAGTATTTT

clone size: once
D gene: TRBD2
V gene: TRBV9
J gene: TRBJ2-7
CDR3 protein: CASSVGTSGSSTGYEQYF
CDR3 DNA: TGTGCCAGCAGCGTAGGTACTAGCGGGAGTTCAACTGGGTACGAGCAGTACTTC

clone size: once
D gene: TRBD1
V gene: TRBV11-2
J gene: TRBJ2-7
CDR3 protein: CASSLDGQGAYEQYF
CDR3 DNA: TGTGCCAGCAGCTTAGATGGTCAGGGGGCCTACGAGCAGTACTTC

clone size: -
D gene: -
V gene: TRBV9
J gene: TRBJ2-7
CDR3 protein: CASSVEMGPYEQYF
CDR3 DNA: TGTGCCAGCAGCGTAGAGATGGGCCCCTACGAGCAGTACTTC

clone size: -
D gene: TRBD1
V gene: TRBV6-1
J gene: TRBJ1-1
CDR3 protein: CASSEGQGMMVGTEAFF
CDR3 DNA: TGTGCCAGCAGTGAGGGACAGGGGATGATGGTTGGCACTGAAGCTTTCTTT

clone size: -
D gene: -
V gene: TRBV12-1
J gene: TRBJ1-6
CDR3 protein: CASSPDGDYNSPLHF
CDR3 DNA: TGTGCCAGCAGCCCTGACGGGGATTATAATTCACCCCTCCACTTT

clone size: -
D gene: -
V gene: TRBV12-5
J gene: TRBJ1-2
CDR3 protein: CASGSIPRDKSNYGYTF
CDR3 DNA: TGTGCTAGTGGTTCGATTCCCCGGGACAAATCTAACTATGGCTACACCTTC

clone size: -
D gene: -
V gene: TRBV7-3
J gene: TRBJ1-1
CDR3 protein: CASSKQEGSTEAFF
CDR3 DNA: TGTGCCAGCAGCAAACAGGAGGGGAGCACTGAAGCTTTCTTT

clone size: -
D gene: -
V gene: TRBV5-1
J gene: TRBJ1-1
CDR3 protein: CASSSQGMGTEAFF
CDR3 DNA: TGCGCCAGCAGCTCGCAGGGGATGGGGACTGAAGCTTTCTTT

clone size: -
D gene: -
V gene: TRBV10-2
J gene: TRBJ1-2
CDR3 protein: CASSRGGNYGYTF
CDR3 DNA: TGCGCCAGCAGTAGGGGGGGAAACTATGGCTACACCTTC

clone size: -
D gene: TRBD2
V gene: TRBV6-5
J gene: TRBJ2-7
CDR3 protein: CASSIGLAGVYEQYF
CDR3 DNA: TGTGCCAGCAGTATTGGACTAGCGGGAGTCTACGAGCAGTACTTC

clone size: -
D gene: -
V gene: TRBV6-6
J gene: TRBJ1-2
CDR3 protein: CASSYPLEGAGGYTF
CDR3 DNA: TGTGCCAGCAGTTACCCTCTGGAGGGCGCTGGTGGCTACACCTTC

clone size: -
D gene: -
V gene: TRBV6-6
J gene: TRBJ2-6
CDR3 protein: CASSPLGGVKLGANVLTF
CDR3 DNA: TGTGCCAGCAGTCCCCTGGGGGGTGTTAAGCTCGGGGCCAACGTCCTGACTTTC

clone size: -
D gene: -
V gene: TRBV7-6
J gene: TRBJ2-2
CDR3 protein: CASSLDLATNTGELFF
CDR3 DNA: TGTGCCAGCAGCTTAGATTTAGCGACGAACACCGGGGAGCTGTTTTTT

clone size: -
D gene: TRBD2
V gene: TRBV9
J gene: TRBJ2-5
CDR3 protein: CASSVVPSGYQETQYF
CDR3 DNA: TGTGCCAGCAGCGTAGTTCCTAGCGGGTACCAAGAGACCCAGTACTTC

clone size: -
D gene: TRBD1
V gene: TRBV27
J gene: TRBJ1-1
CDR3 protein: CASSLLTGTGGKTEAFF
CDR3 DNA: TGTGCCAGCAGTTTGCTCACCGGGACAGGGGGCAAAACTGAAGCTTTCTTT

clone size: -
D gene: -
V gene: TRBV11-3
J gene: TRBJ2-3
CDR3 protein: CASSGEADTQYF
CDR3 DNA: TGTGCCAGCAGCGGGGAGGCAGATACGCAGTATTTT

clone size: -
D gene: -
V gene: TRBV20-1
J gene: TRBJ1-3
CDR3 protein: CSASHRETIYF
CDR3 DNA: TGCAGTGCTAGCCACAGGGAGACCATATATTTT

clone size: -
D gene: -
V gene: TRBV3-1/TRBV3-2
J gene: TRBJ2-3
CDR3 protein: CASSQDPSAQYF
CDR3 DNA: TGTGCCAGCAGCCAAGACCCCAGCGCGCAGTATTTT

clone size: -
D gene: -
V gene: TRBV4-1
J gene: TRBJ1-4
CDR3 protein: CASSQGGEKLFF
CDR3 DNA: TGCGCCAGCAGCCAAGGCGGCGAAAAACTGTTTTTT

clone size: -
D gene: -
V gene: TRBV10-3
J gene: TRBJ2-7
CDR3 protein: CAISESVSYEQYF
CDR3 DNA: TGTGCCATCAGTGAATCAGTCTCCTACGAGCAGTACTTC

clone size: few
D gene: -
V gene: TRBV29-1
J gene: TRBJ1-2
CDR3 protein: CSVEEGGGRKGYTF
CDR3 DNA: TGCAGCGTTGAAGAAGGGGGAGGGCGAAAGGGCTACACCTTC

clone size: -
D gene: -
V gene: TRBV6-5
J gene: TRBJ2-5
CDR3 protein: CASSYIPGTGQETQYF
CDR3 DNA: TGTGCCAGCAGTTACATCCCCGGGACTGGACAAGAGACCCAGTACTTC

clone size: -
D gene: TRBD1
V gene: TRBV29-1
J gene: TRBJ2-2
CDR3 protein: CSGGGAHTGELFF
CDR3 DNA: TGCAGCGGAGGGGGCGCGCACACCGGGGAGCTGTTTTTT

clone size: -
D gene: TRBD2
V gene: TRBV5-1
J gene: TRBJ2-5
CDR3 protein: CASSLVPSGTETQYF
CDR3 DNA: TGCGCCAGCAGCTTGGTTCCTAGCGGGACGGAGACCCAGTACTTC